The T cell receptor (beta chain) under discussion was sequenced for a study of T cells in Graves' hyperthyroidism and ophthalmopathy. Note on this clonotype: An end of the junction differs from the germline gene, which may be a read error.

The study excluded patients with uncontrolled infection, other autoimmune disease, pregnancy or lactation. The V gene's germline CDR1 is SGHAT and CDR2 FQDESV (reference sequence). The CDR3 extends over 16 amino acids. Regions amplified from RNA transcripts were the TCR beta CDR3 regions. Initially, a first-round RT-PCR of the TCR CDR3 employed the HTBI primer set. TCRdb re-analysed the multiplex PCR reads in MiXCR, keeping a single row per CDR3 protein. The table has around 370,000 distinct CDR3 sequences, 18% seen once; the top ten hold 40%. The J gene is TRBJ2-7, the V gene TRBV11-1; D may correspond to TRBD1 or TRBD2 (6 bases each). Sequenced input: blood. The sequence was obtained from a man between 18 and 29 years old with Graves' ophthalmopathy. CDR3 bases: TGTGCCAGCAAACAGGGAGGTTTAAGGGGCTCCTACGAGCAGCACTTC. Translated: CASKQGGLRGSYEQHF.